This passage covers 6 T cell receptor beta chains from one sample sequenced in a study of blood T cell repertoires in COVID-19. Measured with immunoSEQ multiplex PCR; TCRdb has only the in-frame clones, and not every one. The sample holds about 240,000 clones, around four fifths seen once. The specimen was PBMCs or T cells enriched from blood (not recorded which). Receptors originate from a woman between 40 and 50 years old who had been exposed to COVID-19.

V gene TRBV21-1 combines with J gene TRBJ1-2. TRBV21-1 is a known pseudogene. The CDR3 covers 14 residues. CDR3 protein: CASIRAPNRRGYTF. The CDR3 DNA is TGTGCCAGCATCCGGGCCCCCAATCGGAGGGGCTACACCTTC.

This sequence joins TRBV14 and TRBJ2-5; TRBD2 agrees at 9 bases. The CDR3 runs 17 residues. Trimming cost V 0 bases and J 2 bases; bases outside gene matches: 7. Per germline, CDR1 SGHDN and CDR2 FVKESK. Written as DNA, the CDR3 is TGTGCCAGCAGCCAAGAGGCTTGGCTAGCGGGGCAAGAGACCCAGTACTTC. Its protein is CASSQEAWLAGQETQYF.

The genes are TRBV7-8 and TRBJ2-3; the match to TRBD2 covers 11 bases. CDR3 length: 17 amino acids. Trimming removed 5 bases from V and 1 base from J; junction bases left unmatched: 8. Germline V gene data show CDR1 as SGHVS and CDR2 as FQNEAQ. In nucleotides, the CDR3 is TGTGCCAGCAGCCCCCGACTAGCGGGGACTCGCACAGATACGCAGTATTTT. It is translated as CASSPRLAGTRTDTQYF.

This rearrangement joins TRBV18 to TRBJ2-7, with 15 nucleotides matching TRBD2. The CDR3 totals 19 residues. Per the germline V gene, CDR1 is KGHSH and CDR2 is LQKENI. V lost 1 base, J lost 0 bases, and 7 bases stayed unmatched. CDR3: CASSPQGLAGGYGSYEQYF. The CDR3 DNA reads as TGTGCCAGCTCACCACAGGGACTAGCGGGGGGCTACGGCTCCTACGAGCAGTACTTC.

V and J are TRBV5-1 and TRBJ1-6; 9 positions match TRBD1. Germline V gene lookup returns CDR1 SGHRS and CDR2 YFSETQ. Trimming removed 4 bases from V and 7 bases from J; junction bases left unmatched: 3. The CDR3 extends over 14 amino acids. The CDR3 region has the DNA TGCGCCAGCAGCCGGGACAGGGAGAATTCACCCCTCCACTTT. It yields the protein CASSRDRENSPLHF.

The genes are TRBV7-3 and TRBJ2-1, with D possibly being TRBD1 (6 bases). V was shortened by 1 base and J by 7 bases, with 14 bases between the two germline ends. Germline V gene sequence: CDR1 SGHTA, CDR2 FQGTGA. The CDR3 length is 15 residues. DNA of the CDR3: TGTGCCAGCAGCTTAATGGGGGCCCTAGGGAATGAGCAGTTCTTC. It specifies CASSLMGALGNEQFF.